This TCR beta chain comes out of a study of blood T cells in healthy people across ages. The use of a sample-barcoded 5' primer and a J-beta primer mix characterized a second PCR of 7 to 11 cycles. TCRdb independently ran MiXCR on the 5' RACE reads; one entry per CDR3 protein. The sample holds 1.5 million to 2 million distinct CDR3 sequences, approximately 32% seen once. This clonotype was detected a few times. The sample taken for sequencing was blood. This receptor was identified in a young woman in good health.

The CDR3 region has the DNA TGTGCCAGCAGTTACTCTACAGGGGAATGGAACCACGAGCAGTACTTC. Amino acid sequence: CASSYSTGEWNHEQYF. This rearrangement joins TRBV6-5 to TRBJ2-7; TRBD1 agrees at 7 bases. This CDR3 spans 16 amino acids. CDR1 and CDR2 (germline): MNHEY, SVGAGI. J lost 5 bases, V lost 0 bases, and 10 bases had no gene match.